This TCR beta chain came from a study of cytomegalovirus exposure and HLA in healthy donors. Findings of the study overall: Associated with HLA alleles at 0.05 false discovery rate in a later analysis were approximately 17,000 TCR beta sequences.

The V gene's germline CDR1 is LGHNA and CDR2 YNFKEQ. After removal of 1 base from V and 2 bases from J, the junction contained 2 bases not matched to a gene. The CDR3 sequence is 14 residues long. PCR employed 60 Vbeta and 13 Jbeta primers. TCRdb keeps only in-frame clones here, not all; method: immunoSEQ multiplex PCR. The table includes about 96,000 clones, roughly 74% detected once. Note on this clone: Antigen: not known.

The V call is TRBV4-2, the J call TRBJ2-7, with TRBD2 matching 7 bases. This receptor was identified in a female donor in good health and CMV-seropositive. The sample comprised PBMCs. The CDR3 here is CASSQVGGTYEQYF. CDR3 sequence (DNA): TGTGCCAGCAGCCAAGTGGGAGGGACCTACGAGCAGTACTTC.